The rows below give T cell receptor beta chains drawn from one sample of a study of control samples from healthy donors and cancer patients. This table comes from immunoSEQ multiplex PCR, and its TCRdb copy is limited to in-frame clones, with some not included. Of 99,000 or so clones detected, around 82% appear once; the ten largest clones hold 13%. The sample was blood. The source is a woman between 50 and 59 years old in good health. The CDR3 runs from the conserved cysteine through the conserved F or W. The order of the fields is clone size, V gene, J gene, D gene, CDR3 protein, CDR3 DNA. A D gene is named only where the DNA matches it firmly. Clone size is not always given. Where it is, it says once, few, many or a class for expanded clones.

NA	TRBV28	TRBJ2-7	NA	CASSWTDYEQYF	TGTGCCAGCAGTTGGACAGACTACGAGCAGTACTTC
NA	TRBV9	TRBJ2-7	TRBD1	CASGTGGGYEQYF	TGTGCCAGCGGGACAGGGGGCGGCTACGAGCAGTACTTC
NA	TRBV18	TRBJ1-4	TRBD1	CASSSNPGQINEKLFF	TGTGCCAGCTCATCTAACCCGGGACAGATAAATGAAAAACTGTTTTTT
NA	TRBV11-2	TRBJ1-1	NA	CASSLVLGGMNTEAFF	TGTGCCAGCAGCTTAGTCCTTGGGGGGATGAACACTGAAGCTTTCTTT
NA	TRBV6-6	TRBJ1-2	NA	CASSLKGREVGYTF	TGTGCCAGCAGTTTAAAAGGAAGGGAGGTTGGCTACACCTTC
NA	TRBV12-2	TRBJ2-3	NA	CASRQTSGDTDTQYF	TGTGCAAGTCGCCAAACTAGCGGGGACACAGATACGCAGTATTTT
NA	TRBV11-3	TRBJ1-1	NA	CASSLVGYPRDTEAFF	TGTGCCAGCAGCTTAGTTGGGTACCCCAGGGACACTGAAGCTTTCTTT
NA	TRBV5-1	TRBJ2-2	NA	CASSLWGRRSAANTGELFF	TGCGCCAGCAGCTTGTGGGGCCGGCGTAGCGCCGCGAACACCGGGGAGCTGTTTTTT
NA	TRBV4-3	TRBJ1-2	NA	CASSQEVGHGYTF	TGCGCCAGCAGCCAAGAAGTGGGCCATGGCTACACCTTC
NA	TRBV30	TRBJ2-7	TRBD1	CAWRGQGSTYEQYF	TGTGCCTGGCGGGGACAGGGGAGCACCTACGAGCAGTACTTC
once	TRBV6-2/TRBV6-3	TRBJ1-4	TRBD1	CASSTGTAEEKLFF	TGTGCCAGCAGTACCGGGACAGCGGAAGAAAAACTGTTTTTT
NA	TRBV7-9	TRBJ2-3	NA	CASSLRQGSTDTQYF	TGTGCCAGCAGCTTACGGCAGGGTAGCACAGATACGCAGTATTTT
once	TRBV5-1	TRBJ1-1	NA	CASRTFSRGMNTEAFF	TGCGCCAGTAGGACTTTCAGCCGGGGGATGAACACTGAAGCTTTCTTT
NA	TRBV7-9	TRBJ2-5	TRBD2	CASSLDLSGGQETQYF	TGTGCCAGCAGCTTAGACCTCAGCGGGGGACAAGAGACCCAGTACTTC
NA	TRBV18	TRBJ1-6	NA	CATLSSYNSPLHF	TGTGCCACCCTCTCCTCCTATAATTCACCCCTCCACTTT
once	TRBV29-1	TRBJ1-5	NA	CSVRDNYNQPQHF	TGCAGCGTCCGAGACAACTACAATCAGCCCCAGCATTTT
NA	TRBV5-4	TRBJ2-2	TRBD2	CASSFSGDYTGELFF	TGTGCCAGCAGCTTTAGCGGGGATTACACCGGGGAGCTGTTTTTT
NA	TRBV7-2	TRBJ2-3	TRBD2	CASSLTGGRTDTQYF	TGTGCCAGCAGCTTAACTGGCGGGAGAACAGATACGCAGTATTTT
NA	TRBV9	TRBJ1-1	NA	CASSVATDPYTEAFF	TGTGCCAGCAGCGTAGCTACAGATCCCTACACTGAAGCTTTCTTT
NA	TRBV7-2	TRBJ1-3	TRBD1	CASSRRTGQSGNTIYF	TGTGCCAGCAGTCGACGGACAGGCCAGTCTGGAAACACCATATATTTT
NA	TRBV11-3	TRBJ2-2	NA	CASSLAPGELFF	TGTGCCAGCAGCTTAGCCCCTGGGGAGCTGTTTTTT
NA	TRBV19	TRBJ2-3	TRBD2	CASSQRGGGTDTQYF	TGTGCCAGTAGTCAGCGGGGGGGCGGCACAGATACGCAGTATTTT
NA	TRBV5-1	TRBJ2-7	TRBD1	CASSLLGQGANEQYF	TGCGCCAGCAGCTTGTTGGGACAGGGGGCCAACGAGCAGTACTTC
NA	TRBV21-1	TRBJ2-7	NA	CASSKGSPGTCWVLGEQYF	TGTGCCAGCAGCAAAGGGAGTCCCGGGACGTGCTGGGTTCTGGGTGAGCAGTACTTC
once	TRBV13	TRBJ2-1	NA	CASRLYNEQFF	TGTGCCAGCCGTCTCTACAATGAGCAGTTCTTC
NA	TRBV5-1	TRBJ2-1	NA	CASNLMGGNEQFF	TGCGCCAGCAACCTGATGGGGGGCAATGAGCAGTTCTTC
once	TRBV28	TRBJ1-6	NA	CASVNSYNSPLHF	TGTGCCAGCGTTAACTCCTATAATTCACCCCTCCACTTT
once	TRBV7-2	TRBJ1-2	NA	CASSPPGGYGYTF	TGTGCCAGCAGCCCGCCGGGGGGCTATGGCTACACCTTC
NA	TRBV6-2/TRBV6-3	TRBJ2-5	NA	CASSYTLEGRETQYF	TGTGCCAGCAGTTATACCCTAGAGGGTCGGGAGACCCAGTACTTC
NA	TRBV10-3	TRBJ2-3	NA	CAISESIGANTQYF	TGTGCCATCAGTGAGTCGATCGGGGCAAATACGCAGTATTTT
NA	TRBV30	TRBJ1-2	NA	CAWSLGIASGGYTF	TGTGCCTGGAGTTTGGGAATCGCCTCGGGGGGCTACACCTTC
NA	TRBV6-1	TRBJ2-1	NA	CASSEAVVGAYNEQFF	TGTGCCAGCAGTGAAGCGGTAGTGGGCGCCTACAATGAGCAGTTCTTC
few	TRBV6-2/TRBV6-3	TRBJ2-1	TRBD2	CASSYSGLAGVSYNEQFF	TGTGCCAGCAGTTACTCGGGACTAGCGGGAGTTTCCTACAATGAGCAGTTCTTC
once	TRBV3-1/TRBV3-2	TRBJ2-5	NA	CASSQTRTGVGTQYF	TGTGCCAGCAGCCAAACCCGCACGGGAGTTGGGACCCAGTACTTC
NA	TRBV5-1	TRBJ1-6	TRBD1	CASSTGTGNSPLHF	TGCGCCAGCAGCACCGGGACAGGGAATTCACCCCTCCACTTT
NA	TRBV5-6	TRBJ1-2	TRBD1	CASSKDRAFYGYTF	TGTGCCAGCAGCAAGGACAGGGCCTTCTATGGCTACACCTTC
NA	TRBV19	TRBJ2-3	NA	CASIKRAVNGDTQYF	TGTGCCAGTATAAAAAGGGCGGTGAATGGAGATACGCAGTATTTT
NA	TRBV6-5	TRBJ2-1	NA	CASRPPGGRYNEQFF	TGTGCCAGCAGACCGCCCGGGGGGCGGTACAATGAGCAGTTCTTC
once	TRBV6-5	TRBJ2-1	TRBD2	CASSYYRTSDNEQFF	TGTGCCAGCAGTTACTATAGGACTAGCGACAATGAGCAGTTCTTC
NA	TRBV7-3	TRBJ2-1	NA	CASRTGTQAGDEQFF	TGTGCCAGCAGAACCGGGACCCAAGCTGGAGATGAGCAGTTCTTC
once	TRBV9	TRBJ2-1	TRBD2	CASSTLAGGQGVYNEQFF	TGTGCCAGCAGCACACTAGCGGGGGGGCAAGGAGTATACAATGAGCAGTTCTTC
once	TRBV24-1	TRBJ1-2	NA	CATRAGMGSGYGYTF	TGTGCCACCAGAGCCGGGATGGGGTCTGGCTATGGCTACACCTTC
NA	TRBV11-3	TRBJ2-2	NA	CASSPPAGLRGGELFF	TGTGCCAGCAGCCCGCCGGCGGGGCTCCGTGGCGGGGAGCTGTTTTTT
few	TRBV27	TRBJ2-7	TRBD1	CASSSGTGVNEQYF	TGTGCCAGCAGTTCCGGGACAGGGGTGAACGAGCAGTACTTC
NA	TRBV2	TRBJ1-5	NA	CASRITPDQPQHF	TGTGCCAGCAGGATTACCCCTGATCAGCCCCAGCATTTT
NA	TRBV4-2	TRBJ1-5	NA	CASSQGSNQPQHF	TGTGCCAGCAGCCAGGGTAGCAATCAGCCCCAGCATTTT
NA	TRBV5-8	TRBJ2-5	TRBD2	CASSSRGSGKETQYF	TGTGCCAGCAGCTCCCGGGGTAGCGGGAAAGAGACCCAGTACTTC
NA	TRBV13	TRBJ2-3	NA	CASRYRRGRSDTQYF	TGTGCCAGCAGATACCGGCGGGGGCGGTCAGATACGCAGTATTTT
NA	TRBV2	TRBJ2-7	NA	CASSEWYSNYEQYF	TGTGCCAGCAGTGAATGGTACAGTAATTACGAGCAGTACTTC
few	TRBV5-1	TRBJ2-1	NA	CASSLQGHEQFF	TGCGCCAGCAGTTTACAGGGCCATGAGCAGTTCTTC
NA	TRBV6-5	TRBJ1-4	TRBD1	CASSYGTGEKLFF	TGTGCCAGCAGTTACGGGACAGGGGAAAAACTGTTTTTT
NA	TRBV6-5	TRBJ2-1	TRBD2	CASSLGAGGSYNEQFF	TGTGCCAGCAGTTTAGGCGCGGGGGGCTCCTACAATGAGCAGTTCTTC
NA	TRBV29-1	TRBJ1-1	NA	CSVEDPAGVRNTEAFF	TGCAGCGTTGAAGATCCCGCAGGGGTGAGGAACACTGAAGCTTTCTTT
NA	TRBV28	TRBJ1-1	TRBD1	CASRKQGGNTEAFF	TGTGCCAGCAGGAAACAGGGGGGGAACACTGAAGCTTTCTTT
few	TRBV2	TRBJ2-7	NA	CASSEAGGGRSYEQYF	TGTGCCAGCAGTGAAGCGGGGGGCGGCCGCTCCTACGAGCAGTACTTC
NA	TRBV6-2/TRBV6-3	TRBJ1-5	TRBD1	CASSYSGTGVYQPQHF	TGTGCCAGCAGTTACTCGGGGACAGGGGTTTATCAGCCCCAGCATTTT
NA	TRBV6-5	TRBJ1-1	NA	CASSWGGGTEAFF	TGTGCCAGCAGTTGGGGGGGAGGCACTGAAGCTTTCTTT